Below, one T cell receptor beta chain is given with its context. No antigen is known for it. The entry originates in a study of breast tumors, draining lymph nodes, adjacent tissues. Findings and caveats of the study: Tumor T cell lymph node origin was a supported hypothesis, not proven.

From the multiplex PCR reads, TCRdb called clonotypes with MiXCR, one entry per CDR3 protein. This sample yields about 21,000 distinct CDR3 sequences, of which around 50% are seen a single time; roughly 13% belongs to the top ten. V lost 6 bases and J lost 10, with 9 bases in between. CDR1 and CDR2 from the germline V gene are MDHEN and SYDVKM. CDR3 length equals 11 residues. V is TRBV28 and J is TRBJ1-4, with D possibly matching TRBD1 (5 bases). Sequenced sample: breast tumor tissue. This clonotype was sampled from a female donor with breast cancer. Some clones in this sample may be carry-over from other donors' samples. The CDR3 sequence: CASSSGTKLFF. The CDR3 DNA sequence: TGTGCCAGCAGCTCTGGGACAAAACTGTTTTTT.